The next 23 T cell receptor beta chains were all read from a single sample in a study of blood T cell repertoires in COVID-19. Produced via immunoSEQ multiplex PCR; TCRdb's table is partial and in-frame only. The sample has 150,000 or so clones, roughly 79% seen once. The source material was PBMCs or T cells enriched from blood (not recorded which). These receptors originate from a woman aged 45 to 65 who had recovered from COVID-19.

The rearrangement links TRBV28 to TRBJ2-7; 12 positions agree with TRBD2. V was clipped by 2 bases and J by 4 bases; unmatched bases: 3. CDR1 MDHEN and CDR2 SYDVKM come from the germline V gene. The CDR3 length is 15 residues. The CDR3 DNA reads TGTGCCAGCAGTTTAACGACTAGCGGGGGTTACGAGCAGTACTTC. It translates to CASSLTTSGGYEQYF.

This chain uses TRBV5-1 with TRBJ2-7, with a tentative D call TRBD1 (8 bases). V was trimmed by 0 bases and J by 4 bases, leaving 14 bases between them. The CDR3 spans 15 residues. CDR1 is SGHRS and CDR2 is YFSETQ in the germline V gene. The CDR3 bases are TGCGCCAGCAGCTTGGTAACAGGGGGGGAGTACGAGCAGTACTTC. Translation gives CASSLVTGGEYEQYF.

On this clone: A junction boundary mismatches the germline segment, possibly from a read error. This chain uses TRBV4-1 with TRBJ2-7; 11 bases are shared with TRBD1. The CDR3 covers 14 residues. The germline CDR1 and CDR2 sequences are MGHRA and YSYEKL. CDR3 amino acids: CASRQGQGAGEQYF. The CDR3 DNA reads as TGCGCCAGCAGACAAGGACAGGGGGCGGGGGAGCAGTACTTC.

The V gene is TRBV25-1, the J gene TRBJ1-2; D may be TRBD1 (6 bases). Deletions cut 3 bases from V and 4 bases from J, with 18 bases between. This CDR3 contains 16 residues. Germline assignment: CDR1 MGHDK and CDR2 SYGVNS. CDR3 coding DNA: TGTGCCAGCAGTGACGGAAGGGGGGGCAATGTCTATGGCTACACCTTC. Its protein is CASSDGRGGNVYGYTF.

V and J are TRBV7-9 and TRBJ1-1; possible D gene TRBD1, 6 bases. There are 15 residues in the CDR3. V lost 4 bases and J 3 bases, leaving 15 bases between the germline ends. Germline CDR1 reads SEHNR; CDR2 reads FQNEAQ (reference sequence). The CDR3 coding sequence is TGTGCCAGCAGCTCCCCAGGGGATCGGCACACTGAAGCTTTCTTT. This gives the protein CASSSPGDRHTEAFF. The full variable domain, completed using reference TRBV7-9 and TRBJ1-1, is DTGVSQNPRHKITKRGQNVTFRCDPISEHNRLYWYRQTLGQGPEFLTYFQNEAQLEKSRLLSDRFSAERPKGSFSTLEIQRTEQGDSAMYLCASSSPGDRHTEAFFGQGTRLTVV.

The rearrangement uses TRBV10-3 and TRBJ1-1; 8 bases align to TRBD1. CDR1 is ENHRY and CDR2 is SYGVKD in the germline V gene. The trim removed 3 bases at V and 4 bases at J, leaving 7 bases unmatched. This CDR3 has 15 residues. The chain's CDR3 is CAISDLDRAGTEAFF. The CDR3 DNA reads TGTGCCATCAGTGATCTGGACAGGGCGGGCACTGAAGCTTTCTTT.

The genes are TRBV18 and TRBJ2-7; TRBD2 might be the D (7 bases). Germline CDR1 is KGHSH and CDR2 is LQKENI. The CDR3 consists of 14 residues. Trimming shortened V by 3 bases and J by 4 bases, and 13 bases separated the two germline ends. The CDR3 loop reads CASSPGGLMYEQYF. DNA of the CDR3: TGTGCCAGCTCACCCGGGGGGCTAATGTACGAGCAGTACTTC.

V is TRBV5-6 and J is TRBJ2-1; 11 bases map to TRBD2. Germline trimming cut 3 bases from V and 2 bases from J; bases unmatched to any gene: 1. The CDR3 loop spans 15 amino acids. The V gene's germline CDR1 is SGHDT and CDR2 YYEEEE. For the CDR3, the DNA is TGTGCCAGCAGCTCACTAGCGGGGGCCTACAATGAGCAGTTCTTC. This encodes CASSSLAGAYNEQFF.

This chain joins TRBV12-3 or TRBV12-4 and TRBJ2-5, with D tentatively TRBD1 (6 bases). The CDR3 sequence is 13 residues long. Trimming stripped 6 bases from V and 0 bases from J, with 8 bases between. The CDR3, as DNA: TGTGCCAGCAGAGACAGGAACCAAGAGACCCAGTACTTC. This gives the protein CASRDRNQETQYF.

The rearrangement links TRBV19 to TRBJ1-1; a weak D match, TRBD1 (6 bases). Germline assignment: CDR1 LNHDA and CDR2 SQIVND (reference sequence). Trimming removed 4 bases at V and 1 base at J, with 10 bases between. This CDR3 spans 14 amino acids. The CDR3 region is CASSTGRGNTEAFF. CDR3 DNA: TGTGCCAGTAGTACTGGCAGGGGGAACACTGAAGCTTTCTTT.

The rearrangement uses TRBV11-2 and TRBJ1-1; D gene unclear. CDR3 length: 15 amino acids. V lost 3 bases and J lost 4, with 15 bases in between. CDR1 SGHAT and CDR2 FQNNGV come from the germline V gene. This chain's CDR3 is CASSFHGVRGTEAFF. The CDR3 region has the DNA TGTGCCAGCAGCTTTCATGGTGTCCGGGGCACTGAAGCTTTCTTT.

The V call is TRBV5-1, the J call TRBJ1-1; 8 bases are shared with TRBD1. The V and J ends lost 3 bases and 5 bases, in that order; junction bases with no gene match: 6. The CDR3 runs 14 residues. Germline V gives CDR1 SGHRS, CDR2 YFSETQ. The CDR3: CASSSGQGGTEAFF. CDR3 in DNA: TGCGCCAGCAGCTCAGGACAGGGAGGGACTGAAGCTTTCTTT. The complete variable domain, with remaining parts taken from reference TRBV5-1 and TRBJ1-1, reads KAGVTQTPRYLIKTRGQQVTLSCSPISGHRSVSWYQQTPGQGLQFLFEYFSETQRNKGNFPGRFSGRQFSNSRSEMNVSTLELGDSALYLCASSSGQGGTEAFFGQGTRLTVV.

The V call is TRBV9, the J call TRBJ2-1; 10 bases are a match to TRBD2. V gave up 4 bases and J gave up 9 bases; unmatched junction bases: 16. The CDR3 is 17 amino acids. Germline loops: CDR1 SGDLS, CDR2 YYNGEE. The CDR3 here is CASSTTGGAGGRGEQFF. CDR3 nucleotides: TGTGCCAGCAGCACCACCGGGGGAGCGGGGGGGCGGGGTGAGCAGTTCTTC.

The V call is TRBV4-2, the J call TRBJ2-7; D gene ambiguous. Trimming removed 1 base from V and 1 base from J, with 5 bases in between. Germline V gene lookup returns CDR1 LGHNA and CDR2 YNFKEQ. This CDR3 is 13 amino acids long. CDR3 bases: TGTGCCAGCAGCCAAGGCAGGTCCTACGAGCAGTACTTC. As protein: CASSQGRSYEQYF.

This clone was detected only once. V gene TRBV13 combines with J gene TRBJ2-7, with D perhaps matching TRBD2 (5 bases). The CDR3 runs 13 residues. The V gene's germline CDR1 is PRHDT and CDR2 FYEKMQ (reference sequence). Trimming took off 5 bases at V and 0 bases at J, with 8 bases between the two ends. CDR3 coding DNA: TGTGCCAGCAGCAAACGGGACTCCTACGAGCAGTACTTC. As protein: CASSKRDSYEQYF.

This clone has only a few counts. The chain joins TRBV7-6 to TRBJ2-7; 7 bases are shared with TRBD1. J was trimmed by 4 bases and V by 5 bases; bases with no gene match: 2. Germline V CDR1 and CDR2: SGHVS, FNYEAQ. The CDR3 totals 12 residues. The CDR3 spells CASSPRGYEQYF. The CDR3 bases are TGTGCCAGCAGCCCCAGGGGGTACGAGCAGTACTTC.

The V gene is TRBV6-5, the J gene TRBJ2-3; 8 bases map to TRBD2. Per the germline V gene, CDR1 is MNHEY and CDR2 is SVGAGI. Trimming at V came to 2 bases and at J to 8 bases, leaving 12 bases not matched to a gene. The CDR3 contains 16 residues. The CDR3 bases are TGTGCCAGCAGTTACGCTAGCGGGCCCTTACGAGGTACGCAGTATTTT. Amino acids: CASSYASGPLRGTQYF.

The chain joins TRBV5-8 to TRBJ2-1; 7 nucleotides align to TRBD2. Germline-derived CDR1 and CDR2 are SGHTS and YDEGEE. The CDR3 is made up of 16 amino acids. V was clipped by 5 bases and J by 0 bases; unmatched bases: 8. CDR3 in amino acids: CASSLWRGGSYNEQFF. As DNA, the CDR3 is TGTGCCAGCAGTCTCTGGCGCGGGGGCTCCTACAATGAGCAGTTCTTC.

The chain carries TRBV6-5 and TRBJ1-1; D is possibly TRBD1 (5 bases). Per the germline V gene, CDR1 is MNHEY and CDR2 is SVGAGI. Trimming shortened V by 3 bases and J by 11 bases, and 13 bases separated the two germline ends. The CDR3 runs to 12 residues. For the CDR3, the DNA is TGTGCCAGCAGTTATGGGGGGAGGGCGGCTTTCTTT. Translated, it gives CASSYGGRAAFF.

The V and J genes are TRBV14 and TRBJ1-4; D is unresolved. The V gene lost 0 bases and the J gene lost 12 bases, with 11 bases spanning the gap. There are 13 residues in the CDR3. Per germline, CDR1 SGHDN and CDR2 FVKESK. The CDR3 protein is CASSQDRTGELFF. The CDR3 nucleotides read TGTGCCAGCAGCCAAGATAGAACGGGTGAACTGTTTTTT.

This chain uses TRBV19 with TRBJ1-5; D call uncertain. The ends were cut back, 0 bases at V and 0 bases at J, with 9 bases in the middle. From germline, CDR1 is LNHDA and CDR2 SQIVND (reference sequence). The CDR3 contains 16 residues. CDR3 residues: CASSIDPRGSNQPQHF. Written as DNA, the CDR3 is TGTGCCAGTAGTATAGATCCGCGGGGTAGCAATCAGCCCCAGCATTTT.

A note on this clone: In the same sample, other DNA sequences code for this CDR3. This sequence joins TRBV9 and TRBJ2-5; D is uncertain. CDR1 and CDR2 (germline): SGDLS, YYNGEE. V was clipped by 0 bases and J by 5 bases, with 8 bases between them. This CDR3 spans 13 amino acids. The CDR3 coding sequence is TGTGCCAGCAGCGTAGCCTCCAGGGAGACCCAGTACTTC. Translated, it gives CASSVASRETQYF.

This rearrangement joins TRBV28 to TRBJ1-5; no clear D gene. Germline CDR1 is MDHEN and CDR2 is SYDVKM. V was clipped by 5 bases and J by 3 bases, with 11 bases between them. CDR3 length: 14 amino acids. CDR3 region: CASSRVAINQPQHF. The CDR3 DNA sequence: TGTGCCAGCAGTCGGGTGGCAATCAATCAGCCCCAGCATTTT. The full variable domain, in which reference TRBV28 and TRBJ1-5 provide the parts outside the CDR3, is DVKVTQSSRYLVKRTGEKVFLECVQDMDHENMFWYRQDPGLGLRLIYFSYDVKMKEKGDIPEGYSVSREKKERFSLILESASTNQTSMYLCASSRVAINQPQHFGDGTRLSIL.